This passage covers 32 T cell receptor beta chains from one sample sequenced in a study of blood T cell repertoires in COVID-19. Only in-frame clones appear in the TCRdb table, and some are missing; sequencing was by immunoSEQ multiplex PCR. There are some 170,000 clones in the sample; 80% to 95% occur only once, and just under 2% lies in the top ten. The specimen was peripheral blood. The receptors were sampled from a woman aged 60-70 years with COVID-19, enrolled during active disease.

The chain couples TRBV7-9 to TRBJ2-7; 15 bases align to TRBD2. Germline V gene lookup returns CDR1 SEHNR and CDR2 FQNEAQ (reference sequence). V lost 5 bases, J lost 4 bases, and 12 bases stayed unmatched. This CDR3 has 18 amino acids. DNA for the CDR3: TGTGCCAGCAGCCGAATCCCGGGACTAGCGGGGGGTATGTACGAGCAGTACTTC. It is translated as CASSRIPGLAGGMYEQYF.

The V and J genes are TRBV27 and TRBJ2-3, with a weak D call TRBD2 (6 bases). The germline V gene encodes CDR1 MNHEY and CDR2 SMNVEV (reference sequence). This CDR3 is 15 amino acids long. The germline V and J ends were trimmed by 4 bases and 2 bases, with 13 bases remaining between them. The CDR3 DNA reads TGTGCCAGCAGTTCGGAGGGGTATCCCACAGATACGCAGTATTTT. Its translation is CASSSEGYPTDTQYF.

The CDR3 coding sequence is TGTGCCAGTAACTGGGGGGGGCTCGGGCAGCCCCAGCATTTT. Translated, it gives CASNWGGLGQPQHF. The chain joins TRBV19 to TRBJ1-5; the D gene is possibly TRBD1 (6 bases). Trimming removed 7 bases at V and 7 bases at J, with 17 bases between. Germline CDR1 reads LNHDA; CDR2 reads SQIVND (reference sequence). The CDR3 sequence is 14 residues long. Full variable domain (outside the CDR3, taken from reference TRBV19 and TRBJ1-5): DGGITQSPKYLFRKEGQNVTLSCEQNLNHDAMYWYRQDPGQGLRLIYYSQIVNDFQKGDIAEGYSVSREKKESFPLTVTSAQKNPTAFYLCASNWGGLGQPQHFGDGTRLSIL.

The chain links TRBV7-2 to TRBJ2-1; 9 bases are shared with TRBD2. The CDR3 spans 15 residues. The V and J ends lost 4 bases and 9 bases, in that order; junction bases with no gene match: 10. Germline loops: CDR1 SGHTA, CDR2 FQGNSA. DNA for the CDR3: TGTGCCAGCAGCTCATTGGGGGCACTAGCGGGTGAGCAGTTCTTC. Residues: CASSSLGALAGEQFF.

The genes are TRBV28 and TRBJ1-6, with 8 bases aligning to TRBD1. The CDR3 spans 14 residues. With 6 bases clipped from V and 5 bases from J, the junction kept 3 bases outside the gene matches. Germline V gene sequence: CDR1 MDHEN, CDR2 SYDVKM. The CDR3 reads CASSSGQDNSPLHF. In nucleotides, the CDR3 is TGTGCCAGCAGCTCGGGACAGGATAATTCACCCCTCCACTTT.

The genes are TRBV3-1 (or the pseudogene TRBV3-2) and TRBJ1-1, with TRBD1 matching 7 bases. Germline lookup yields CDR1 LGHDT and CDR2 YNNKEL (reference sequence). After removal of 8 bases from V and 1 base from J, the junction contained 7 bases not matched to a gene. This CDR3 is 14 amino acids long. The CDR3 reads CASRRGTANTEAFF. CDR3 nucleotide sequence: TGTGCCAGCCGACGAGGGACAGCGAACACTGAAGCTTTCTTT.

For the CDR3, the DNA is TGTGCCAGTAGACAGGGGGAAAAACTGTTTTTT. Encoded protein: CASRQGEKLFF. This rearrangement joins TRBV19 to TRBJ1-4; 7 positions match TRBD1. Germline-derived CDR1 and CDR2 are LNHDA and SQIVND (reference sequence). Germline trimming cut 6 bases from V and 8 bases from J; bases unmatched to any gene: 0. The CDR3 loop spans 11 amino acids.

Regarding this clone: The sample holds other DNA sequences that translate to the same CDR3. The rearrangement joins TRBV7-9 to TRBJ1-5; D gene ambiguous. Germline lookup yields CDR1 SEHNR and CDR2 FQNEAQ (reference sequence). The CDR3 runs to 14 residues. V was trimmed by 1 base and J by 7 bases, leaving 11 bases between them. CDR3 coding DNA: TGTGCCAGCAGCTTAGGAGGAGGGAACCAGCCCCAGCATTTT. Translation: CASSLGGGNQPQHF.

The CDR3 loop is CASGQGFMNTEAFF. The CDR3 coding sequence is TGTGCCAGCGGACAGGGGTTTATGAACACTGAAGCTTTCTTT. The rearrangement uses TRBV19 and TRBJ1-1, with TRBD1 matching over 9 bases. CDR1 is LNHDA, CDR2 SQIVND, per germline (reference sequence). The V gene end was trimmed by 9 bases and the J gene end by 0 bases; junction bases not matched to a gene: 5. The CDR3 runs to 14 residues.

The chain combines TRBV3-1 (or the pseudogene TRBV3-2) with TRBJ1-1; D is ambiguous. Per germline, CDR1 LGHDT and CDR2 YNNKEL (reference sequence). This CDR3 is built from 14 residues. V dropped 4 bases and J dropped 3 bases, with 12 bases sitting between them. CDR3 DNA sequence: TGTGCCAGCAGCCTATATCTCGAGGACACTGAAGCTTTCTTT. It specifies CASSLYLEDTEAFF.

This chain connects TRBV14 to TRBJ2-7; perhaps TRBD2 as D (5 bases). V lost 7 bases and J 7 bases, leaving 14 bases between the germline ends. CDR3 length: 12 residues. Germline V gene lookup returns CDR1 SGHDN and CDR2 FVKESK. CDR3 in amino acids: CASNQLREEQYF. CDR3 nucleotide sequence: TGTGCCAGCAACCAGCTGAGGGAAGAGCAGTACTTC.

The chain combines TRBV5-4 with TRBJ2-3, with 11 nucleotides matching TRBD2. CDR1 and CDR2 from the germline V gene are SGHNT and YYREEE (reference sequence). The CDR3 runs to 17 residues. The ends lost 4 bases at V and 7 bases at J; junction bases unmatched: 14. CDR3 region: CASSLSGGAGVSNTQYF. CDR3 nucleotide sequence: TGTGCCAGCAGCCTTAGCGGGGGGGCAGGAGTTTCCAATACGCAGTATTTT.

This clone has a single count. The rearrangement joins TRBV19 to TRBJ2-3; 7 bases agree with TRBD1. The CDR3 consists of 14 residues. V shed 6 bases and J 8 bases; nucleotides not matched to a gene: 11. Germline CDR1 reads LNHDA; CDR2 reads SQIVND (reference sequence). CDR3 DNA: TGTGCCAGTAGCGTAGGGACAGCCCCTTTTACGCAGTATTTT. Residues: CASSVGTAPFTQYF.

In DNA, the CDR3 is TGTGCCAGCAGCACGGGGTTTGTCACTGAAGCTTTCTTT. As protein: CASSTGFVTEAFF. V gene TRBV6-6 combines with J gene TRBJ1-1; no reliable D call. This CDR3 has 13 residues. The germline gives CDR1 MNHNY, CDR2 SVGAGI (reference sequence). V lost 6 bases and J lost 4, with 12 bases in between.

J is TRBJ1-2 and V is TRBV13, with 9 nucleotides matching TRBD1. Germline assignment: CDR1 PRHDT and CDR2 FYEKMQ (reference sequence). This CDR3 has 18 amino acids. V dropped 0 bases and J dropped 0; count of bases not matched to a gene: 8. CDR3 DNA: TGTGCCAGCAGCTTAGGCCTAGGGACAGGGACTTCTAACTATGGCTACACCTTC. Protein product: CASSLGLGTGTSNYGYTF. Supplemented by reference TRBV13 and TRBJ1-2, the full variable domain reads AAGVIQSPRHLIKEKRETATLKCYPIPRHDTVYWYQQGPGQDPQFLISFYEKMQSDKGSIPDRFSAQQFSDYHSELNMSSLELGDSALYFCASSLGLGTGTSNYGYTFGSGTRLTVV.

This clone has a single count. The V and J genes are TRBV5-1 and TRBJ1-2, with D hard to call. The CDR3 length is 17 residues. Per the germline V gene, CDR1 is SGHRS and CDR2 is YFSETQ. The V end lost 1 base, the J end lost 9 bases, and 25 bases lay between the germline ends. The CDR3, as DNA: TGCGCCAGCAGCTTGTTAAACTCACGCGGGTCCCCATGGAGCTACACCTTC. It translates to CASSLLNSRGSPWSYTF.

The chain uses TRBV6-7 and TRBJ2-7; no clear D. TRBV6-7 falls under the ORF class, with uncertain function. The CDR3 length is 17 residues. V shed 0 bases and J shed 3 bases, with 18 bases lying between them. The CDR3, as DNA: TGTGCCAGCAGTTACTCGAGATCGACAAAACTCGACTACGAGCAGTACTTC. It encodes CASSYSRSTKLDYEQYF.

The CDR3 is CASSRDRVFEKLFF. The CDR3 DNA sequence: TGCGCCAGCTCCAGGGACAGGGTGTTTGAAAAACTGTTTTTT. The chain has TRBV5-1 and TRBJ1-4, with TRBD1 identical over 9 bases. The V segment lost 7 bases and the J segment 7 bases; nucleotides outside the gene matches: 8. CDR1 is SGHRS and CDR2 is YFSETQ in the germline V gene. The CDR3 runs 14 residues.

The CDR3 coding sequence is TGTGCCAGCAGTTTTACCCTCCCAGGGTTGGGTGAAGCTTTCTTT. This sequence encodes CASSFTLPGLGEAFF. This rearrangement joins TRBV6-2 or TRBV6-3 to TRBJ1-1; possibly TRBD1 for D (5 bases). V was shortened by 4 bases and J by 7 bases, with 19 bases between the two germline ends. Germline V CDR1 and CDR2: MNHEY, SVGEGT. The CDR3 runs 15 residues.

The chain uses TRBV6-2 or TRBV6-3 and TRBJ2-3; 15 bases line up with TRBD2. CDR1 MNHEY and CDR2 SVGEGT come from the germline V gene. This CDR3 region has 16 residues. V gave up 6 bases and J gave up 5 bases; unmatched junction bases: 6. CDR3 protein: CASSRTSGGAKDTQYF. DNA for the CDR3: TGTGCCAGCAGCCGGACTAGCGGGGGGGCAAAAGATACGCAGTATTTT.

The chain links TRBV2 to TRBJ1-2; D remains unclear. Per the germline V gene, CDR1 is SNHLY and CDR2 is FYNNEI. This CDR3 is 14 amino acids long. Between the trimmed V and J ends, which lost 5 bases and 8 bases, there was a span of 18 bases. CDR3 DNA sequence: TGTGCCAGCAGTCGACCGGGGAGGGTAAGCGGCTACACCTTC. It codes for CASSRPGRVSGYTF.

The rearrangement uses TRBV3-1 (or the pseudogene TRBV3-2) and TRBJ2-2; D possibly corresponds to TRBD2 (5 bases). The CDR3 contains 16 residues. The ends were cut back, 5 bases at V and 0 bases at J, with 13 bases in the middle. Germline V CDR1 and CDR2: LGHDT, YNNKEL (reference sequence). The CDR3 spells CASSLRAASNTGELFF. DNA of the CDR3: TGTGCCAGCAGCTTGCGGGCAGCCTCGAACACCGGGGAGCTGTTTTTT.

The CDR3 protein is CASSLAFFAGELFF. CDR3 coding DNA: TGTGCCAGCAGCTTAGCCTTTTTTGCCGGGGAGCTGTTTTTT. The chain recombines TRBV13 with TRBJ2-2, with D unresolved. The ends were cut back, 1 base at V and 6 bases at J, with 9 bases in the middle. The CDR3 runs to 14 residues. Per the germline V gene, CDR1 is PRHDT and CDR2 is FYEKMQ (reference sequence). The variable domain in full, completed from reference TRBV13 and TRBJ2-2, reads AAGVIQSPRHLIKEKRETATLKCYPIPRHDTVYWYQQGPGQDPQFLISFYEKMQSDKGSIPDRFSAQQFSDYHSELNMSSLELGDSALYFCASSLAFFAGELFFGEGSRLTVL.

The chain carries TRBV6-5 and TRBJ1-5; possible D gene TRBD1, 5 bases. The CDR3 is 14 amino acids. Trimming took 11 bases from V and 0 from J, leaving 14 bases between them. Germline CDR1 and CDR2: MNHEY and SVGAGI. The chain's CDR3 is CAGTGGNSNQPQHF. The CDR3 nucleotides read TGTGCCGGAACAGGCGGCAATAGCAATCAGCCCCAGCATTTT.

This chain connects TRBV18 to TRBJ2-7, with TRBD1 matching 9 bases. V lost 2 bases to trimming and J lost 5 bases; unmatched junction nucleotides: 4. This CDR3 contains 14 residues. CDR1 KGHSH and CDR2 LQKENI come from the germline V gene. This CDR3 is CASSPGTGTDEQYF. Here the CDR3 DNA reads TGTGCCAGCTCACCAGGGACAGGGACGGACGAGCAGTACTTC.

The rearrangement links TRBV7-2 to TRBJ2-5, with 12 bases aligning to TRBD2. The CDR3 is made up of 17 amino acids. The germline V gene encodes CDR1 SGHTA and CDR2 FQGNSA. The V segment lost 2 bases and the J segment 4 bases; nucleotides outside the gene matches: 8. CDR3 region: CASSLPSSGGGLETQYF. The CDR3 region has the DNA TGTGCCAGCAGCTTACCCTCTAGCGGGGGGGGTTTAGAGACCCAGTACTTC.

This rearrangement joins TRBV7-3 to TRBJ2-1; 9 bases fit TRBD1. CDR1 and CDR2 (germline): SGHTA, FQGTGA. The CDR3 covers 16 residues. The V gene end was trimmed by 5 bases and the J gene end by 5 bases; junction bases not matched to a gene: 10. CDR3 in amino acids: CASSIGGTGIHNEQFF. DNA for the CDR3: TGTGCCAGCAGCATCGGCGGGACAGGGATCCACAATGAGCAGTTCTTC.

The chain couples TRBV5-1 to TRBJ1-4, with D possibly TRBD1 on 5 matching bases. CDR3 size: 15 residues. Looked up from germline, CDR1 is SGHRS and CDR2 is YFSETQ. Trimming stripped 4 bases from V and 1 base from J, with 11 bases between. This chain's CDR3 is CASSAQGITNEKLFF. CDR3 DNA sequence: TGCGCCAGCAGCGCTCAGGGTATAACTAATGAAAAACTGTTTTTT.

The chain carries TRBV30 and TRBJ2-3; 11 bases are a match to TRBD2. The germline V gene has CDR1 GTSNPN and CDR2 SVGIG (reference sequence). The CDR3 loop spans 16 amino acids. The J segment lost 4 bases and the V segment lost 2 bases, leaving 8 bases of the junction unmatched. In nucleotides, the CDR3 is TGTGCCTGGAGTCCTCTAGCGGGGGGAAGCTCAGATACGCAGTATTTT. Its protein is CAWSPLAGGSSDTQYF.

The chain employs TRBV6-2 or TRBV6-3 and TRBJ2-4; 7 nucleotides agree with TRBD1. The V gene's germline CDR1 is MNHEY and CDR2 SVGEGT. J gave up 0 bases and V 4 bases, and 15 bases lay outside the gene matches. The CDR3 contains 19 residues. This CDR3 is CASSSIIIRQGVAKNIQYF. CDR3 coding DNA: TGTGCCAGCAGTTCCATAATAATACGACAGGGAGTAGCCAAAAACATTCAGTACTTC.

CDR3 region: CASNWGGNQPQHF. The CDR3 DNA reads as TGTGCCAGTAACTGGGGGGGGAATCAGCCCCAGCATTTT. This rearrangement joins TRBV19 to TRBJ1-5, with D possibly being TRBD1 (5 bases). Germline V gene sequence: CDR1 LNHDA, CDR2 SQIVND (reference sequence). V lost 7 bases and J 4 bases, leaving 11 bases between the germline ends. This CDR3 has 13 amino acids.

The chain recombines TRBV19 with TRBJ1-5; 7 positions match TRBD1. This CDR3 comprises 14 residues. Trimming cost V 6 bases and J 3 bases; bases outside gene matches: 5. Germline assignment: CDR1 LNHDA and CDR2 SQIVND (reference sequence). The CDR3 reads CASRTGVDNQPQHF. For the CDR3, the DNA is TGTGCCAGTAGAACAGGGGTGGACAATCAGCCCCAGCATTTT.